Listed below are T cell receptor beta chains from one sample, sequenced in a study of T cell responses to AZD1222 COVID-19 vaccine. Sequencing was performed with immunoSEQ multiplex PCR; in TCRdb, only in-frame clones are kept and a portion is missing. The sample lists about 130,000 clones; approximately 89% were seen once. Material: peripheral blood, obtained on day 0 of AZD1222 vaccination. The receptors derive from an adult in good health. The CDR3 runs from the conserved cysteine through the conserved F or W. Each record gives: J gene, clone size, V gene, D gene, CDR3 DNA, CDR3 protein. The D gene is left open where the match is weak. For some rows the clone size is stated as once, few or many, or as a class when expanded; others skip it.

TRBJ2-2,.,TRBV19,.,TGTGCCAGTAGTAACTACGGGAGCCCGAACACCGGGGAGCTGTTTTTT,CASSNYGSPNTGELFF
TRBJ1-2,.,TRBV5-4,.,TGTGCCAGCAGCTTTAATTGGGGGGACTATGGCTACACCTTC,CASSFNWGDYGYTF
TRBJ1-1,.,TRBV7-3,.,TGTGCCAGCGGGGGATGGACTGAAGCTTTCTTT,CASGGWTEAFF
TRBJ2-7,.,TRBV10-1,.,TGCGCCAGCAGTGATAATCTGGAGAGGTGGTACGAGCAGTACTTC,CASSDNLERWYEQYF
TRBJ2-1,.,TRBV27,TRBD2,TGTGCCAGCTGTTGGACTAGGTCGATGGGTGAGCAGTTCTTC,CASCWTRSMGEQFF
TRBJ1-4,.,TRBV3-1/TRBV3-2,TRBD1,TGTGCCAGCAGCCGCCTGACAGGGCCTAATGAAAAACTGTTTTTT,CASSRLTGPNEKLFF
TRBJ1-1,.,TRBV2,TRBD1,TGTGCCAGCATTTTTGACAGGGATGGCACTGAAGCTTTCTTT,CASIFDRDGTEAFF
TRBJ1-4,.,TRBV2,.,TGTGCCAGCACCCAGACAGTAGGAAATGAAAAACTGTTTTTT,CASTQTVGNEKLFF
TRBJ1-5,.,TRBV10-3,TRBD1,TGTGCCATCAGTGCCGGGACAGGGGGCAATCAGCCCCAGCATTTT,CAISAGTGGNQPQHF
TRBJ2-5,.,TRBV7-6,.,TGTGCCAGCAGCGCCGGGACGACGGAGACCCAGTACTTC,CASSAGTTETQYF
TRBJ1-1,.,TRBV19,.,TGTGCCAGCGGGAGGGCCGGGGCCGGGAACACTGAAGCTTTCTTT,CASGRAGAGNTEAFF
TRBJ2-2,.,TRBV5-4,TRBD1,TGTGCCAGCAGACCAAGGACAGGGAGTACTCCTAGCACCGGGGAGCTGTTTTTT,CASRPRTGSTPSTGELFF
TRBJ2-7,.,TRBV5-1,.,TGCGCCAGCAGTCCACAGGGTTTGGGGGATTACGAGCAGTACTTC,CASSPQGLGDYEQYF
TRBJ2-7,.,TRBV27,.,TGTGCCAGCAGTTTCCGGAGGGGGGAAGGCGAGCAGTACTTC,CASSFRRGEGEQYF
TRBJ1-3,.,TRBV7-6,.,TGTGCCAGCAGCTTAGAGTCTTTGAGTTGGTCGAACTCTGGAAACACCATATATTTT,CASSLESLSWSNSGNTIYF
TRBJ2-1,.,TRBV5-8,TRBD1,TGTGCCAGCAGGCCCAGGGGGCTAAGCTACAATGAGCAGTTCTTC,CASRPRGLSYNEQFF
TRBJ2-7,.,TRBV7-2,.,TGTGCCAGCAGCTTTCCCGGACAGCTCCGCGAGCAGTACTTC,CASSFPGQLREQYF
TRBJ1-1,.,TRBV19,TRBD1,TGTGCCAGTAGTTTCCTCTCGACAGGGGGCAGTCGGATGAACACTGAAGCTTTCTTT,CASSFLSTGGSRMNTEAFF
TRBJ2-2,.,TRBV4-1,TRBD1,TGCGCCAGCAGCCAAGACCGGACAGGGGCCACCGGGGAGCTGTTTTTT,CASSQDRTGATGELFF
TRBJ1-1,.,TRBV5-1,.,TGCGCCAGCAGCTTTAGTAGTATGACTGAAGCTTTCTTT,CASSFSSMTEAFF
TRBJ2-2,.,TRBV6-1,.,TGTGCCAGCAGTGAAAGGGGCATGAACGGGGAGCTGTTTTTT,CASSERGMNGELFF
TRBJ2-1,.,TRBV5-5,TRBD2,TGTGCCAGCAGCCTAGGACTAGCGGCGACTGAGCAGTTCTTC,CASSLGLAATEQFF
TRBJ1-4,once,TRBV2,TRBD1,TGTGCCAGCAGTGAGGACTCCGTGACAGGGACCTTCGGGGAAAAACTGTTTTTT,CASSEDSVTGTFGEKLFF
TRBJ2-3,.,TRBV5-4,TRBD1,TGTGCCAGCAGCTTTGTCGGACAGGGCGATACGCAGTATTTT,CASSFVGQGDTQYF
TRBJ1-2,once,TRBV7-2,.,TGTGCCAGCAGGAACCCTGATACTAATAACTATGGCTACACCTTC,CASRNPDTNNYGYTF
TRBJ2-2,few,TRBV27,.,TGTGCCAGCAGTTTATGGGGGAACGGGGAGCTGTTTTTT,CASSLWGNGELFF
TRBJ1-5,once,TRBV6-2/TRBV6-3,.,TGTGCCAGCAGTTCCGGGACTCTCCCTACCCAGCCCCAGCATTTT,CASSSGTLPTQPQHF
TRBJ2-7,.,TRBV30,.,TGTGCCTGGAGCCCCAGGCGGAACTACGAGCAGTACTTC,CAWSPRRNYEQYF
TRBJ1-1,.,TRBV7-8,.,TGTGCCAGCAGCTTAGCGGTGGGTAGTGGCCTTGAAGCTTTCTTT,CASSLAVGSGLEAFF